This TCR beta chain was captured in a study of control samples from healthy donors and cancer patients. The CDR3 spans 13 residues. The V gene's germline CDR1 is LNHDA and CDR2 SQIVND (reference sequence). Trimming pared 10 bases from V and 7 bases from J, leaving 17 bases between. Assay used: immunoSEQ multiplex PCR; TCRdb lists only in-frame clones, some missing. The sample lists 150,000 to 200,000 clones, around 93% occurring once. This TCR was recovered from a woman between 55 and 75 years old in good health. The rearrangement links TRBV19 to TRBJ2-1, with D unresolved. Source material: blood. This CDR3 is CAMTLDRRNEQFF. The CDR3 bases are TGTGCCATGACGCTGGACCGGAGAAATGAGCAGTTCTTC.